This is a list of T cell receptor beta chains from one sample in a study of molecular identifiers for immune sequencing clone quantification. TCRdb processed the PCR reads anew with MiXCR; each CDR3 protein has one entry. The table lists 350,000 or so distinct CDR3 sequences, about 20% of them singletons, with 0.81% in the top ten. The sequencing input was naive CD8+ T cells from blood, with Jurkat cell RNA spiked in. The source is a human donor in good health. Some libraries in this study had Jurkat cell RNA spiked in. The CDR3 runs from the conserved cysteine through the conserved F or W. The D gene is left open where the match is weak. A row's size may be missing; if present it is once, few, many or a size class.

CDR3 protein: CASSRDQSGKPSYNEQFF; CDR3 DNA: TGCGCCAGCAGCCGAGACCAAAGCGGGAAACCCTCCTACAATGAGCAGTTCTTC; J gene: TRBJ2-1; V gene: TRBV4-3; clone size: few; D gene: TRBD2
CDR3 protein: CASSQVGGRGGNEQFF; CDR3 DNA: TGCGCCAGCAGCCAAGTAGGGGGCAGGGGGGGAAATGAGCAGTTCTTC; J gene: TRBJ2-1; V gene: TRBV4-1; clone size: .; D gene: .
CDR3 protein: CASSYGTYISGANVLTF; CDR3 DNA: TGTGCCAGCAGTTACGGGACATACATCTCTGGGGCCAACGTCCTGACTTTC; J gene: TRBJ2-6; V gene: TRBV6-2/TRBV6-3; clone size: many; D gene: .
CDR3 protein: CASSQGTSGGSYTDTQYF; CDR3 DNA: TGTGCCAGCAGCCAGGGGACTAGCGGGGGATCATACACAGATACGCAGTATTTT; J gene: TRBJ2-3; V gene: TRBV3-1; clone size: .; D gene: TRBD2
CDR3 protein: CASSLAIPGGPQHF; CDR3 DNA: TGTGCCAGCAGCTTAGCCATCCCTGGTGGGCCCCAGCATTTT; J gene: TRBJ1-5; V gene: TRBV7-9; clone size: .; D gene: .
CDR3 protein: CASAPTGQGRETQYF; CDR3 DNA: TGTGCCAGCGCCCCAACGGGGCAGGGGAGGGAGACCCAGTACTTC; J gene: TRBJ2-5; V gene: TRBV7-9; clone size: .; D gene: .
CDR3 protein: CASSGRDFYSYEQYF; CDR3 DNA: TGTGCCAGCAGCGGCCGGGACTTCTACTCCTACGAGCAGTACTTC; J gene: TRBJ2-7; V gene: TRBV28; clone size: .; D gene: .
CDR3 protein: CASSYLVNTEAFF; CDR3 DNA: TGTGCCAGCAGTTACTTGGTGAACACTGAAGCTTTCTTT; J gene: TRBJ1-1; V gene: TRBV6-2/TRBV6-3; clone size: many; D gene: .
CDR3 protein: CASSLLPQETQYF; CDR3 DNA: TGCGCCAGCAGCTTATTACCCCAAGAGACCCAGTACTTC; J gene: TRBJ2-5; V gene: TRBV5-1; clone size: many; D gene: .
CDR3 protein: CASSYSRGEGVGQPQHF; CDR3 DNA: TGTGCCAGCAGTTACTCGCGAGGTGAGGGGGTTGGTCAGCCCCAGCATTTT; J gene: TRBJ1-5; V gene: TRBV6-2/TRBV6-3; clone size: many; D gene: .
CDR3 protein: CSAGTGTDTQYF; CDR3 DNA: TGCAGTGCAGGGACTGGCACAGATACGCAGTATTTT; J gene: TRBJ2-3; V gene: TRBV20-1; clone size: .; D gene: .
CDR3 protein: CATGGFQETQYF; CDR3 DNA: TGTGCCACCGGGGGTTTCCAAGAGACCCAGTACTTC; J gene: TRBJ2-5; V gene: TRBV6-5; clone size: many; D gene: .
CDR3 protein: CASSLSVQTYYEQYF; CDR3 DNA: TGTGCCAGCAGTTTATCGGTCCAGACCTACTACGAGCAGTACTTC; J gene: TRBJ2-7; V gene: TRBV27; clone size: many; D gene: .
CDR3 protein: CASSPARSATNEKLFF; CDR3 DNA: TGCGCCAGCAGCCCGGCGAGGAGTGCAACTAATGAAAAACTGTTTTTT; J gene: TRBJ1-4; V gene: TRBV4-3; clone size: many; D gene: .
CDR3 protein: CASSQSRDSALYEQYF; CDR3 DNA: TGCGCCAGCAGCCAATCCCGGGACAGCGCCCTTTACGAGCAGTACTTC; J gene: TRBJ2-7; V gene: TRBV4-1; clone size: many; D gene: TRBD1
CDR3 protein: CASSPGGGLLYTEAFF; CDR3 DNA: TGTGCCAGCAGTCCGGGGGGGGGGCTCTTGTACACTGAAGCTTTCTTT; J gene: TRBJ1-1; V gene: TRBV28; clone size: few; D gene: .
CDR3 protein: CARGQMTSGGRRFF; CDR3 DNA: TGTGCCAGGGGACAGATGACTAGCGGGGGTCGTCGGTTCTTC; J gene: TRBJ2-1; V gene: TRBV25-1; clone size: many; D gene: TRBD2
CDR3 protein: CASRTGRGEQYF; CDR3 DNA: TGTGCCAGCAGAACCGGGAGAGGGGAGCAGTACTTC; J gene: TRBJ2-7; V gene: TRBV12-3/TRBV12-4; clone size: many; D gene: .
CDR3 protein: CASSPGVHEQYF; CDR3 DNA: TGTGCCAGCAGTCCAGGGGTCCACGAGCAGTACTTC; J gene: TRBJ2-7; V gene: TRBV6-5; clone size: many; D gene: .
CDR3 protein: CAWSVGLTYEQYF; CDR3 DNA: TGTGCCTGGAGTGTTGGGCTTACCTACGAGCAGTACTTC; J gene: TRBJ2-7; V gene: TRBV30; clone size: many; D gene: .
CDR3 protein: CASSFGETYEQYF; CDR3 DNA: TGTGCCAGCAGCTTTGGAGAGACCTACGAGCAGTACTTC; J gene: TRBJ2-7; V gene: TRBV5-4; clone size: many; D gene: .
CDR3 protein: CASSQPGLAGGTDTQYF; CDR3 DNA: TGCGCCAGCAGTCAACCGGGACTAGCGGGGGGCACAGATACGCAGTATTTT; J gene: TRBJ2-3; V gene: TRBV23-1; clone size: .; D gene: TRBD2
CDR3 protein: CASNPGTSNTGELFF; CDR3 DNA: TGTGCCAGCAATCCCGGGACTAGTAACACCGGGGAGCTGTTTTTT; J gene: TRBJ2-2; V gene: TRBV6-2/TRBV6-3; clone size: many; D gene: TRBD2
CDR3 protein: CACGQEMREQFF; CDR3 DNA: TGTGCCTGCGGCCAAGAGATGCGTGAGCAGTTCTTC; J gene: TRBJ2-1; V gene: TRBV4-2; clone size: .; D gene: .
CDR3 protein: CASSQSGGTEAFF; CDR3 DNA: TGCGCCAGCAGCCAGAGCGGGGGCACTGAAGCTTTCTTT; J gene: TRBJ1-1; V gene: TRBV4-3; clone size: many; D gene: .
CDR3 protein: CASSQDFYEQYF; CDR3 DNA: TGTGCCAGCAGCCAAGATTTTTACGAGCAGTACTTC; J gene: TRBJ2-7; V gene: TRBV14; clone size: many; D gene: .
CDR3 protein: CASSQFRTTNEKLFF; CDR3 DNA: TGCGCCAGCAGTCAATTTAGGACAACTAATGAAAAACTGTTTTTT; J gene: TRBJ1-4; V gene: TRBV23-1; clone size: many; D gene: .
CDR3 protein: CASSSILARTGQETQYF; CDR3 DNA: TGTGCCAGCAGCTCCATCCTCGCCCGGACTGGGCAAGAGACCCAGTACTTC; J gene: TRBJ2-5; V gene: TRBV7-9; clone size: few; D gene: .
CDR3 protein: CASSPGTGIYEQYF; CDR3 DNA: TGTGCCAGCAGCCCGGGGACAGGGATATACGAGCAGTACTTC; J gene: TRBJ2-7; V gene: TRBV7-6; clone size: many; D gene: TRBD1
CDR3 protein: CASSFLQGATGELFF; CDR3 DNA: TGTGCCAGCAGCTTTTTACAGGGTGCCACCGGGGAGCTGTTTTTT; J gene: TRBJ2-2; V gene: TRBV7-9; clone size: .; D gene: .
CDR3 protein: CASSPSTGQNGEAFF; CDR3 DNA: TGTGCCAGCAGCCCCTCGACAGGCCAGAACGGTGAAGCTTTCTTT; J gene: TRBJ1-1; V gene: TRBV6-5; clone size: many; D gene: .
CDR3 protein: CASSYGHRVNEQFF; CDR3 DNA: TGTGCCAGCAGTTACGGTCACAGGGTCAATGAGCAGTTCTTC; J gene: TRBJ2-1; V gene: TRBV6-5; clone size: many; D gene: .
CDR3 protein: CASSLLRGEKLFF; CDR3 DNA: TGTGCCAGCAGTTTGCTACGTGGTGAAAAACTGTTTTTT; J gene: TRBJ1-4; V gene: TRBV27; clone size: many; D gene: .
CDR3 protein: CASSLAVWDRGGTEAFF; CDR3 DNA: TGCGCCAGCAGCTTGGCAGTTTGGGACAGGGGAGGAACTGAAGCTTTCTTT; J gene: TRBJ1-1; V gene: TRBV5-1; clone size: many; D gene: TRBD1
CDR3 protein: CASSPTLGPKAFF; CDR3 DNA: TGTGCCAGCAGCCCCACGTTAGGTCCTAAAGCTTTCTTT; J gene: TRBJ1-1; V gene: TRBV27; clone size: .; D gene: .
CDR3 protein: CASSLGQGIGELFF; CDR3 DNA: TGTGCCAGCAGTCTGGGACAGGGGATCGGGGAGCTGTTTTTT; J gene: TRBJ2-2; V gene: TRBV12-3/TRBV12-4; clone size: many; D gene: TRBD1
CDR3 protein: CASKLAGESYNEQFF; CDR3 DNA: TGTGCCAGCAAATTAGCGGGGGAGTCCTACAATGAGCAGTTCTTC; J gene: TRBJ2-1; V gene: TRBV27; clone size: few; D gene: TRBD2
CDR3 protein: CSARDSGVGSSNEKLFF; CDR3 DNA: TGCAGTGCTAGAGATTCAGGCGTAGGGTCGTCTAATGAAAAACTGTTTTTT; J gene: TRBJ1-4; V gene: TRBV20-1; clone size: many; D gene: .
CDR3 protein: CASSYGLGPMEGLNTEAFF; CDR3 DNA: TGTGCCAGCAGTTACGGATTGGGTCCCATGGAGGGACTTAACACTGAAGCTTTCTTT; J gene: TRBJ1-1; V gene: TRBV6-2/TRBV6-3; clone size: .; D gene: .
CDR3 protein: CSALEGYEQYF; CDR3 DNA: TGCAGTGCCTTAGAGGGGTACGAGCAGTACTTC; J gene: TRBJ2-7; V gene: TRBV20-1; clone size: many; D gene: .